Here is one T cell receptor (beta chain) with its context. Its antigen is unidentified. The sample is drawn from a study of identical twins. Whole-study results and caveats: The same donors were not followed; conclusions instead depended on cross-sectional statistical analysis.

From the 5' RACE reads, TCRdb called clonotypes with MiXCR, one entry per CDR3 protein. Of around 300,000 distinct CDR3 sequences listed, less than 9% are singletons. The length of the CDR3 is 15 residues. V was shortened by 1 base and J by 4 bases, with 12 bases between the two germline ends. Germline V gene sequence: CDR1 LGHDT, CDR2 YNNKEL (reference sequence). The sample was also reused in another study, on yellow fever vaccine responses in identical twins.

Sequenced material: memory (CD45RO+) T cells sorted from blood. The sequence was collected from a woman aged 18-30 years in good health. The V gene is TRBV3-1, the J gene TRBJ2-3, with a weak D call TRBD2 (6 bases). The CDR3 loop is CASSQAGGSADTQYF. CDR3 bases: TGTGCCAGCAGCCAAGCTGGGGGGTCGGCAGATACGCAGTATTTT.